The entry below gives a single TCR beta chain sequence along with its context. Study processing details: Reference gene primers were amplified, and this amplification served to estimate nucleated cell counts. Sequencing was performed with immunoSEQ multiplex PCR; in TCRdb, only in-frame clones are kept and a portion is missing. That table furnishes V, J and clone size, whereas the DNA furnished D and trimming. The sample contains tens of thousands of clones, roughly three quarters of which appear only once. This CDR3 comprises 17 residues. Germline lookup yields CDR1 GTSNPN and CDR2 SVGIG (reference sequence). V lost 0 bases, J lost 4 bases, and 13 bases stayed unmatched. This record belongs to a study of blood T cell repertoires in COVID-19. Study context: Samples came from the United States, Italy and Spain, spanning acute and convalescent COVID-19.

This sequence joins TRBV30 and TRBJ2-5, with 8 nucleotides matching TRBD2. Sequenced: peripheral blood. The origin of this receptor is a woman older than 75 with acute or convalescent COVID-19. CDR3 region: CAWSVGWDGRAGETQYF. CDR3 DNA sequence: TGTGCCTGGAGTGTAGGATGGGACGGGAGGGCCGGAGAGACCCAGTACTTC.